Listed below are T cell receptor beta chains from one sample, sequenced in a study of blood T cells in healthy people across ages. TCRdb itself ran the 5' RACE reads through MiXCR, one entry per CDR3 protein. Of around 800,000 distinct CDR3 sequences in the sample, roughly 26% are singletons; the top ten hold 3%. The same specimen was also included in a second study, on T cells of mothers and their children.

The sample comprised blood. All receptors derive from a boy aged 5-17 years in good health. The CDR3 runs from the conserved cysteine through the conserved F or W. The D gene is left open where the match is weak. Rows give clone size only sometimes, using once, few, many, or a class for an expanded clone.

>TRBD1|NA|TRBJ2-6|TRBV12-3/TRBV12-4
TGTGCCAGCAGTGGGACAGAATTCTCTGGGGCCAACGTCCTGACTTTC
CASSGTEFSGANVLTF
>TRBD1|NA|TRBJ2-1|TRBV28
TGTGCCAGCACCCGAGGACAGGGATACAATGAGCAGTTCTTC
CASTRGQGYNEQFF
>NA|NA|TRBJ2-4|TRBV3-1
TGTGCCAGCAGCTCCCAGGGGTCCAAAAACATTCAGTACTTC
CASSSQGSKNIQYF
>TRBD2|few|TRBJ2-1|TRBV10-3
TGTGCCATCAGTGAAGGTACTAGCGGGGGTCATGAGCAGTTCTTC
CAISEGTSGGHEQFF
>TRBD2|few|TRBJ2-1|TRBV6-1
TGTGCCAGCAGTGAAGAAGGTAGCGGGGGGTACAATGAGCAGTTCTTC
CASSEEGSGGYNEQFF
>TRBD1|few|TRBJ2-5|TRBV29-1
TGCAGCGCCCGGACAGGGGGCGCCGGGGAGACCCAGTACTTC
CSARTGGAGETQYF
>NA|NA|TRBJ1-1|TRBV30
TGTGCCTGGAGTCCCCCCATCACAGGGTCCCCTGAAGCTTTCTTT
CAWSPPITGSPEAFF
>NA|NA|TRBJ2-7|TRBV6-2/TRBV6-3
TGTGCCAGCAGTTACTCGGCTCGTCACGAGCAGTACTTC
CASSYSARHEQYF
>NA|few|TRBJ2-7|TRBV5-4
TGTGCCAGCAGCTTGGAAGGGATTGTTGCCGGCGACGAGCAGTACTTC
CASSLEGIVAGDEQYF
>TRBD1|NA|TRBJ1-5|TRBV28
TGTGCCAGCAGTACCGGGACAGGGGGCCGTCAGCCCCAGCATTTT
CASSTGTGGRQPQHF
>NA|NA|TRBJ1-5|TRBV2
TGTGCCAGCAGGCTCGACATGAGGAGTCAGCCCCAGCATTTT
CASRLDMRSQPQHF
>TRBD1|few|TRBJ2-1|TRBV28
TGTGCCAGCAGTACGGCGGGACAGGGAAGGTACAATGAGCAGTTCTTC
CASSTAGQGRYNEQFF
>NA|few|TRBJ1-4|TRBV5-1
TGCGCCGGAGAGGGTTGGGGTGAAAAACTGTTTTTT
CAGEGWGEKLFF
>NA|NA|TRBJ2-7|TRBV2
TGTGCCAGCGTGGGGGGGACAGCCGCCTACGAGCAGTACTTC
CASVGGTAAYEQYF
>NA|few|TRBJ1-3|TRBV24-1
TGTGCCACCAGTGATTTGGATGTGGGGGGCGTTGGAAACACCATATATTTT
CATSDLDVGGVGNTIYF
>NA|few|TRBJ1-5|TRBV4-1
TGCGCCAGCAGCCAACCAATGGGGGGAGGACCCCAGCATTTT
CASSQPMGGGPQHF
>NA|few|TRBJ2-7|TRBV9
TGTGCCAGCAGCGTAGAAGGCGGGCCAGACTACGAGCAGTACTTC
CASSVEGGPDYEQYF
>TRBD1|NA|TRBJ2-1|TRBV19
TGTGCCAGTAGCGGGACAGCCACCCGCAATGAGCAGTTCTTC
CASSGTATRNEQFF
>NA|NA|TRBJ1-2|TRBV12-5
TGTGCTAGTGGTTTGGTACCAGGGAGGGATGGCTACACCTTC
CASGLVPGRDGYTF
>NA|few|TRBJ2-3|TRBV6-1
TGTGCCAGCAGTGAAGAAACAGTGGCGGTCACAGATACGCAGTATTTT
CASSEETVAVTDTQYF
>NA|few|TRBJ1-4|TRBV12-3/TRBV12-4
TGTGCCAGCAGTCTAGGGATTTGGGATGAAAAACTGTTTTTT
CASSLGIWDEKLFF
>TRBD1|NA|TRBJ1-2|TRBV27
TGTGCCAGCAGTCCGGGGGGACAGGGGAACTATGGCTACACCTTC
CASSPGGQGNYGYTF
>NA|many|TRBJ2-5|TRBV11-2
TGTGCCAGCAGCTTAGCTCTAGCAGGAGAGACCCAGTACTTC
CASSLALAGETQYF
>TRBD1|NA|TRBJ2-1|TRBV6-1
TGTGCCAGCAGTAAACGGACAGGGCGGAACTACAATGAGCAGTTCTTC
CASSKRTGRNYNEQFF
>NA|few|TRBJ1-3|TRBV5-1
TGCGCCAGCAGCTTGGCCGGGACCCGAAACACCATATATTTT
CASSLAGTRNTIYF
>NA|NA|TRBJ1-2|TRBV9
TGTGCCAGCAGCGTTTCTACTCGACCTGGCTACACCTTC
CASSVSTRPGYTF
>NA|few|TRBJ2-5|TRBV12-5
TGTGCTAGTGGCGGTCTTCCTTTCGGGGAGACCCAGTACTTC
CASGGLPFGETQYF
>NA|NA|TRBJ1-2|TRBV6-5
TGTGCCAGCAGTTACGAGTGGAGAAACTATGGCTACACCTTC
CASSYEWRNYGYTF
>TRBD1|few|TRBJ1-5|TRBV10-3
TGTGCCATCAGTGAGATGGAGGGGGCTTTTCAGCCCCAGCATTTT
CAISEMEGAFQPQHF
>NA|many|TRBJ2-1|TRBV18
TGTGCCAGCTCACCCCCATGGAGCTCCTACAATGAGCAGTTCTTC
CASSPPWSSYNEQFF
>TRBD2|NA|TRBJ2-1|TRBV7-8
TGTGCCAGCAGCTTAGGGCGGGGGGCCCCCTACAATGAGCAGTTCTTC
CASSLGRGAPYNEQFF
>TRBD2|NA|TRBJ2-7|TRBV3-1
TGTGCCAGCAGCCAAGATGGGGAGCGGGGCTCCTACGAGCAGTACTTC
CASSQDGERGSYEQYF
>TRBD1|few|TRBJ1-1|TRBV18
TGTGCCAGCTCACCGACAGGGGAGCACACTGAAGCTTTCTTT
CASSPTGEHTEAFF
>NA|NA|TRBJ2-2|TRBV27
TGTGCCAGCAGTTTATTGTCCCCTTCTGGGGAGCTGTTTTTT
CASSLLSPSGELFF
>NA|NA|TRBJ2-5|TRBV6-2/TRBV6-3
TGTGCCAGCAACCCCTCCGAGGGTATCCCTTCAAAAGAGACCCAGTACTTC
CASNPSEGIPSKETQYF
>NA|few|TRBJ2-4|TRBV21-1
TGTGCCAGCAGCAAACATCCAGTATACTGGAACATTCAGTACTTC
CASSKHPVYWNIQYF
>NA|few|TRBJ2-2|TRBV15
TGTGCCACCAAAGGATCAGGGGCGGGCACCGGGGAGCTGTTTTTT
CATKGSGAGTGELFF
>TRBD1|few|TRBJ2-3|TRBV20-1
TGCAGTGCTAGAGACTACAGGGGGGAAACGGATACGCAGTATTTT
CSARDYRGETDTQYF
>TRBD2|NA|TRBJ2-3|TRBV2
TGTGCCAGCAGGGGAGCGGGATATTCGTATTTT
CASRGAGYSYF
>TRBD2|NA|TRBJ2-5|TRBV12-3/TRBV12-4
TGTGCCAGCAGTTATCCGGGACTAGCGGAACAAGAGACCCAGTACTTC
CASSYPGLAEQETQYF
>NA|NA|TRBJ2-7|TRBV29-1
TGCAGCGCCGAAACCGGGACGTCATCCTACGAGCAGTACTTC
CSAETGTSSYEQYF
>NA|NA|TRBJ1-3|TRBV7-9
TGTGCCAGCGAGAGACGTCGGGGAAAGGGCCTATCGGGCGGAAACACCATATATTTT
CASERRRGKGLSGGNTIYF
>TRBD2|few|TRBJ2-4|TRBV30
TGTGCCTGGAGTGTACCGGTAGGGACTACAAACATTCAGTACTTC
CAWSVPVGTTNIQYF
>NA|NA|TRBJ2-5|TRBV7-2
TGTGCCAGCAGCTTAGGCAACCAGCGGTCATCGTACCAAGAGACCCAGTACTTC
CASSLGNQRSSYQETQYF
>TRBD2|few|TRBJ2-5|TRBV4-1
TGCGCCAGCAGCCAGGCTGGGAGGGACCGGCAGTACTTC
CASSQAGRDRQYF
>NA|NA|TRBJ2-1|TRBV6-4
TGTGCCAGCAGTCCCGAAGGGAGGCAAGAGCAGTTCTTC
CASSPEGRQEQFF
>NA|NA|TRBJ2-4|TRBV6-5
TGTGCCAGCAGTTACAGCTGGCTAGCCAAAAACATTCAGTACTTC
CASSYSWLAKNIQYF
>NA|NA|TRBJ2-1|TRBV29-1
TGCAGCGTTGATGTCGGTAAGGCAGACTCCTACAATGAGCAGTTCTTC
CSVDVGKADSYNEQFF
>NA|NA|TRBJ2-4|TRBV12-3/TRBV12-4
TGTGCCAGCAGTTTGCTCGGGGGGCGAAGGACCAAAAACATTCAGTACTTC
CASSLLGGRRTKNIQYF
>NA|NA|TRBJ1-6|TRBV7-9
TGTGCCAGCAGCCCATCCAGTAATTCACCCCTCCACTTT
CASSPSSNSPLHF
>NA|few|TRBJ1-2|TRBV9
TGTGCCAGCAGCGGATGGCGGGGATACACCTTC
CASSGWRGYTF
>TRBD2|NA|TRBJ2-3|TRBV12-3/TRBV12-4
TGTGCCAGCACCGAAGGGGACTACTACCACACAGATACGCAGTATTTT
CASTEGDYYHTDTQYF
>TRBD1|once|TRBJ2-5|TRBV5-5
TGTGCCAGCAGCCCTCGGACAGGGGTATTCCAAGAGACCCAGTACTTC
CASSPRTGVFQETQYF
>NA|few|TRBJ2-5|TRBV11-2
TGTGCCAGCACCCGAGACTGGACCAAGAGGACCCAGTACTTC
CASTRDWTKRTQYF
>TRBD2|NA|TRBJ2-7|TRBV3-1
TGTGCCAGCAGCCCCGGGATAGCGGGGGTGTCCTACGAGCAGTACTTC
CASSPGIAGVSYEQYF
>NA|NA|TRBJ1-1|TRBV10-3
TGTGCCATCAGCCGACAGCCGAACACTGAAGCTTTCTTT
CAISRQPNTEAFF
>NA|once|TRBJ2-1|TRBV27
TGTGCCAGCAGACAGACCCAGACAACTGTGCAGTTCTTC
CASRQTQTTVQFF
>NA|NA|TRBJ2-3|TRBV5-1
TGCGCCAGCAGCTTGGCCGGAGACACAGATACGCAGTATTTT
CASSLAGDTDTQYF
>TRBD2|NA|TRBJ2-5|TRBV20-1
TGCAGTGCTACCAGACATAGCGGGGGGCCCAACCAAGAGACCCAGTACTTC
CSATRHSGGPNQETQYF